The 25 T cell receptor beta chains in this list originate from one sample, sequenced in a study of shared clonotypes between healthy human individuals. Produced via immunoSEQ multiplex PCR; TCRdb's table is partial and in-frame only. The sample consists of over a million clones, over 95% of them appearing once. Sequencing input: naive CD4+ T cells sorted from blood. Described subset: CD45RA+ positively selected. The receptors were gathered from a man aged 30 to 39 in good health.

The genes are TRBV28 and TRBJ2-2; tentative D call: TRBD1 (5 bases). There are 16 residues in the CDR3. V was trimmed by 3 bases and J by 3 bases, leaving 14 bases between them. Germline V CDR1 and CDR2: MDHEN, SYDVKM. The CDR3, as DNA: TGTGCCAGCAGTTTTTCTCAGGGCCCGTACACCGGGGAGCTGTTTTTT. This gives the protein CASSFSQGPYTGELFF.

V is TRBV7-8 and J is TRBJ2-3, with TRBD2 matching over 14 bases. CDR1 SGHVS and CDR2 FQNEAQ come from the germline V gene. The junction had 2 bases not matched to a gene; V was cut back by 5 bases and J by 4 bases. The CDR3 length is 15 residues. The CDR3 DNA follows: TGTGCCAGCAGCCCGGGACTAGCGGGAGCAGATACGCAGTATTTT. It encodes CASSPGLAGADTQYF.

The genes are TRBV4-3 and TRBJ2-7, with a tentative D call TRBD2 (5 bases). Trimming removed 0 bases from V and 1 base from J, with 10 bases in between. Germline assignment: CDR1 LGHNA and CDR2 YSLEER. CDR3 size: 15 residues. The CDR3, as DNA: TGCGCCAGCAGCCAAGACTGGGGAGTGTCCTACGAGCAGTACTTC. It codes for CASSQDWGVSYEQYF.

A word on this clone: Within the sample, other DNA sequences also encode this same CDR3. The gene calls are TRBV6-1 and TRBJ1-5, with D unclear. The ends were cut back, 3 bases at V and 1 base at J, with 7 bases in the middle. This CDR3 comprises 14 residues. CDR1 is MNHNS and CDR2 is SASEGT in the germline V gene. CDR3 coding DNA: TGTGCCAGCAGTGATTCGGGCAGCAATCAGCCCCAGCATTTT. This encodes CASSDSGSNQPQHF.

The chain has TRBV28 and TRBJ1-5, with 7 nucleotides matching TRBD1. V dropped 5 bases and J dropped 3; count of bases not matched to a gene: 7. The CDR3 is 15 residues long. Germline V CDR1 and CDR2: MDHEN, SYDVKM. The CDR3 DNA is TGTGCCAGCAGTCCGATTGACAGGGCCAATCAGCCCCAGCATTTT. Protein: CASSPIDRANQPQHF. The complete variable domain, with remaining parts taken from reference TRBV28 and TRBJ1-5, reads DVKVTQSSRYLVKRTGEKVFLECVQDMDHENMFWYRQDPGLGLRLIYFSYDVKMKEKGDIPEGYSVSREKKERFSLILESASTNQTSMYLCASSPIDRANQPQHFGDGTRLSIL.

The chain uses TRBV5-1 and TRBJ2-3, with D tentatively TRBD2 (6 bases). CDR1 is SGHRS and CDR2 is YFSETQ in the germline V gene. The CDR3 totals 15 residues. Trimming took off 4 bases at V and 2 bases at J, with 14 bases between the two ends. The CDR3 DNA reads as TGCGCCAGCAGCGGCATAGCGGCTCCCACAGATACGCAGTATTTT. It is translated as CASSGIAAPTDTQYF.

CDR3 sequence: CASRTPRDRTDTQYF. CDR3 DNA sequence: TGTGCCAGCAGGACTCCTAGGGACCGCACAGATACGCAGTATTTT. The rearrangement links TRBV28 to TRBJ2-3, with D possibly being TRBD1 or TRBD2 (5 bases each). The V gene lost 6 bases and the J gene lost 1 base, with 14 bases spanning the gap. CDR1 and CDR2 from the germline V gene are MDHEN and SYDVKM. CDR3 size: 15 residues. Based on the CDR3 plus reference TRBV28 and TRBJ2-3, the full variable domain is DVKVTQSSRYLVKRTGEKVFLECVQDMDHENMFWYRQDPGLGLRLIYFSYDVKMKEKGDIPEGYSVSREKKERFSLILESASTNQTSMYLCASRTPRDRTDTQYFGPGTRLTVL.

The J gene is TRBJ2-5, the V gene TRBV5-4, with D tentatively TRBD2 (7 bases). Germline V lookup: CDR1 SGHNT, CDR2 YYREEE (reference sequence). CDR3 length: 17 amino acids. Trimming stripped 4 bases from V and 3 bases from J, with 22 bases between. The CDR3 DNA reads TGTGCCAGCAGCACCGGGGGGCGGGGGCGATCAAAAGAGACCCAGTACTTC. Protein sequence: CASSTGGRGRSKETQYF. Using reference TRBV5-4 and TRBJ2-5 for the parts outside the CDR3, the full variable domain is ETGVTQSPTHLIKTRGQQVTLRCSSQSGHNTVSWYQQALGQGPQFIFQYYREEENGRGNFPPRFSGLQFPNYSSELNVNALELDDSALYLCASSTGGRGRSKETQYFGPGTRLLVL.

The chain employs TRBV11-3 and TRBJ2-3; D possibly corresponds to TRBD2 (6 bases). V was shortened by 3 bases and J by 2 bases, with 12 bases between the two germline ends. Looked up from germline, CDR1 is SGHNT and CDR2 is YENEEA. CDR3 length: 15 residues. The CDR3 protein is CASSFGDSNTDTQYF. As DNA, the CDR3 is TGTGCCAGCAGCTTTGGGGACTCAAACACAGATACGCAGTATTTT.

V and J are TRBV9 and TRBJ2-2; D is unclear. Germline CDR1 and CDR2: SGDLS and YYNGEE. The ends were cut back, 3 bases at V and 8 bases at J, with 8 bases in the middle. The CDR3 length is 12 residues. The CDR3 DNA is TGTGCCAGCAGCGCGGAGCGAGGGGAGCTGTTTTTT. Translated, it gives CASSAERGELFF.

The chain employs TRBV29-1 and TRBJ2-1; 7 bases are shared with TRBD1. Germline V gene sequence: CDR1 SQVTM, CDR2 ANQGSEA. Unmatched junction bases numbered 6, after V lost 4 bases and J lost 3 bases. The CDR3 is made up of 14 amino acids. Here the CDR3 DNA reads TGCAGCGTTGTAAAGGACAGGAGCTACAATGAGCAGTTCTTC. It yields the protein CSVVKDRSYNEQFF.

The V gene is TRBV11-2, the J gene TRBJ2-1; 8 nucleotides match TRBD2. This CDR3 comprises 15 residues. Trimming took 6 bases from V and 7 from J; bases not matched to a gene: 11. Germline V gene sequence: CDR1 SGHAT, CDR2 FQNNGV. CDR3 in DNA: TGTGCCAGCAGTTTCGGAGCGGGAGTTAGTAATGAGCAGTTCTTC. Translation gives CASSFGAGVSNEQFF.

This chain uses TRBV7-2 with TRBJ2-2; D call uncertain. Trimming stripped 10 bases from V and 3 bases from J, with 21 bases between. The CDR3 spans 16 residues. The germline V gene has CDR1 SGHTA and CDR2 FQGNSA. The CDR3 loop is CAIRIRILSYTGELFF. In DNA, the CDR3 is TGTGCCATCCGCATAAGGATTCTATCTTACACCGGGGAGCTGTTTTTT.

In nucleotides, the CDR3 is TGTGCCAGCAGACCCACAGGGAGCTCCTACAATGAGCAGTTCTTC. It is translated as CASRPTGSSYNEQFF. The chain is built from TRBV6-1 and TRBJ2-1, with D maybe TRBD1 (6 bases). Germline V CDR1 and CDR2: MNHNS, SASEGT. V lost 6 bases, J lost 0 bases, and 12 bases lay in between. This CDR3 comprises 15 residues.

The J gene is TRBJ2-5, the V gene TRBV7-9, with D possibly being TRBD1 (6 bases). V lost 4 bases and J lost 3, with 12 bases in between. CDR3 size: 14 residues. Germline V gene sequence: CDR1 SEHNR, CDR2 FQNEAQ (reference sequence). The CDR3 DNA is TGTGCCAGCAGCTCAGAGAGGACAGAAGAGACCCAGTACTTC. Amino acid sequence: CASSSERTEETQYF.

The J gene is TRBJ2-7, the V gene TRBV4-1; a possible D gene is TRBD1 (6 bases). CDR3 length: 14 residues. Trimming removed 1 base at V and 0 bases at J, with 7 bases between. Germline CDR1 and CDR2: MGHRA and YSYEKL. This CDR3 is CASSQGGPSYEQYF. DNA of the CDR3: TGCGCCAGCAGCCAAGGGGGGCCCTCCTACGAGCAGTACTTC.

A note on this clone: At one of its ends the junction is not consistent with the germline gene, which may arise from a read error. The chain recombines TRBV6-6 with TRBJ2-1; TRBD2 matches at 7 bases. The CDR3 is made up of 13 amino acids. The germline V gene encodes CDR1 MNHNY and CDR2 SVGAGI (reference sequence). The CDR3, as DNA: TGTGCCAGCAGTTTCGCCCCCGGGCGGGAGCGGCTCTTC. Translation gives CASSFAPGRERLF.

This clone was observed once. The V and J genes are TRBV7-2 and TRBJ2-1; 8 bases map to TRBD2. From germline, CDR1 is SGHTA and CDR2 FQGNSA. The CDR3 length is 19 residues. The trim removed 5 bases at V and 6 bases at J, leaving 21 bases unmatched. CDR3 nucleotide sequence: TGTGCCAGCAGCCCTAAATGGGGACTAGTATTCTCCTCGGGCAATGAGCAGTTCTTC. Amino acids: CASSPKWGLVFSSGNEQFF.

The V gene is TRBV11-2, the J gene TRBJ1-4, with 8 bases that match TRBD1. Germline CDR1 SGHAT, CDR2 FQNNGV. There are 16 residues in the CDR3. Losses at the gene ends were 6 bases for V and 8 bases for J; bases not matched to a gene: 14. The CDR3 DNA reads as TGTGCCAGCAGTTCCTCCCTCGGGACAGGAGGCGAAAAACTGTTTTTT. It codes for CASSSSLGTGGEKLFF.

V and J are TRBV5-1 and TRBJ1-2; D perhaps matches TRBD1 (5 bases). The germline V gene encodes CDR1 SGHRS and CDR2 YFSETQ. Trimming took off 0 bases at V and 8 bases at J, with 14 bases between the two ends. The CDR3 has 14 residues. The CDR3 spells CASSLARAEEGYTF. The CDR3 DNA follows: TGCGCCAGCAGCTTGGCCAGGGCCGAGGAGGGCTACACCTTC.

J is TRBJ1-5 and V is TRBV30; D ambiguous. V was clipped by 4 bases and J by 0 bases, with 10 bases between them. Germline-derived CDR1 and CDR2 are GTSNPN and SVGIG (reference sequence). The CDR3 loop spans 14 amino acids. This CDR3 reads CAWTLQFSNQPQHF. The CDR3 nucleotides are TGTGCCTGGACTCTACAGTTTAGCAATCAGCCCCAGCATTTT.

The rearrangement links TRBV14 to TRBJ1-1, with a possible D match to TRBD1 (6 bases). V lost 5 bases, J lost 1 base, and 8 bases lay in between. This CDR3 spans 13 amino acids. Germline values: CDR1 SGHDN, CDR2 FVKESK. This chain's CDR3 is CASSTGPNTEAFF. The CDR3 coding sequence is TGTGCCAGCAGCACAGGGCCGAACACTGAAGCTTTCTTT. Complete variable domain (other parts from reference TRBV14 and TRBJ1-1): EAGVTQFPSHSVIEKGQTVTLRCDPISGHDNLYWYRRVMGKEIKFLLHFVKESKQDESGMPNNRFLAERTGGTYSTLKVQPAELEDSGVYFCASSTGPNTEAFFGQGTRLTVV.

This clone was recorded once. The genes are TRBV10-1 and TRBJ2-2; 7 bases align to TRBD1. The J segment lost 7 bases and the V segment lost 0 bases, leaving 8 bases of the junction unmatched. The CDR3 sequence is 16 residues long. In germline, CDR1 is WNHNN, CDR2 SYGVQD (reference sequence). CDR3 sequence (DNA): TGCGCCAGCAGTGAGTCGGGACAGCTGCAGATCGGGGAGCTGTTTTTT. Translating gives CASSESGQLQIGELFF.

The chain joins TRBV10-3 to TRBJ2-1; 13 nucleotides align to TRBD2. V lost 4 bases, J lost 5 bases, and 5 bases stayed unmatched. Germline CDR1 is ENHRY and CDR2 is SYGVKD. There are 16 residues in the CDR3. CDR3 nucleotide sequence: TGTGCCATCAGTGGTACTAGCGGGAGGGTAGACAATGAGCAGTTCTTC. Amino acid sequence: CAISGTSGRVDNEQFF.

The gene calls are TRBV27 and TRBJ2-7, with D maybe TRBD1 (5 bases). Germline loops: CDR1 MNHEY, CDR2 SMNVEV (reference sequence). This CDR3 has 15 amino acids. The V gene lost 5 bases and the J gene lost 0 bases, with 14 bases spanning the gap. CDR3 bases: TGTGCCAGCAGTCCCTCAAGGGGAAGCTCCTACGAGCAGTACTTC. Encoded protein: CASSPSRGSSYEQYF.